One sample yielded the 25 T cell receptor beta chains listed below, sequenced in a study of shared clonotypes between healthy human individuals. Here immunoSEQ multiplex PCR was the method, and the copy in TCRdb shows in-frame clones only, minus some. The table has more than 2 million clones, roughly 94% seen once. In the naive CD8 group, cells lacked CD45RO and were positively selected for CCR7, so terminally differentiated effector memory CD45RA+ cells were left out. What was sequenced was naive CD8+ T cells sorted from blood. These TCRs come from a man aged 18 to 35 in good health.

This chain connects TRBV14 to TRBJ1-3, with D hard to call. In germline, CDR1 is SGHDN, CDR2 FVKESK. This CDR3 has 14 amino acids. Trimming cost V 4 bases and J 4 bases, with 11 bases left between them. For the CDR3, the DNA is TGTGCCAGCAGCCTTGACACGTCCGGAAACACCATATATTTT. This encodes CASSLDTSGNTIYF.

This chain uses TRBV4-3 with TRBJ2-3; perhaps D is TRBD1 or TRBD2 (5 bases each). The CDR3 consists of 18 residues. From germline, CDR1 is LGHNA and CDR2 YSLEER. V shed 4 bases and J shed 0 bases, with 20 bases lying between them. CDR3 DNA sequence: TGCGCCAGCAGCCGGATATTCCGGGGCCAGGAAAGCACAGATACGCAGTATTTT. Protein sequence: CASSRIFRGQESTDTQYF.

The chain uses TRBV5-3 and TRBJ2-2; D gene unclear. TRBV5-3 is recorded as an ORF, its role being uncertain. This CDR3 has 15 amino acids. The germline V and J ends were trimmed by 9 bases and 1 base, with 16 bases remaining between them. The CDR3, as DNA: TGTGCCACCCCCCGCCATATCGAGAACACCGGGGAGCTGTTTTTT. The encoded protein is CATPRHIENTGELFF.

This clone was seen a single time. The genes are TRBV7-2 and TRBJ2-7, with D tentatively TRBD1 (6 bases). CDR3 size: 14 residues. CDR1 is SGHTA and CDR2 is FQGNSA in the germline V gene. Trimming took 1 base from V and 1 from J, leaving 8 bases between them. The chain's CDR3 is CASSLGDTSYEQYF. The CDR3 DNA sequence: TGTGCCAGCAGCTTAGGGGACACTTCCTACGAGCAGTACTTC. The variable domain in full, completed from reference TRBV7-2 and TRBJ2-7, reads GAGVSQSPSNKVTEKGKDVELRCDPISGHTALYWYRQSLGQGLEFLIYFQGNSAPDKSGLPSDRFSAERTGGSVSTLTIQRTQQEDSAVYLCASSLGDTSYEQYFGPGTRLTVT.

The CDR3 here is CATREALYHRSYEQYF. In nucleotides, the CDR3 is TGTGCCACCCGGGAGGCTCTATATCACCGGTCCTACGAGCAGTACTTC. The chain joins TRBV6-9 to TRBJ2-7; 7 nucleotides match TRBD2. The germline V gene has CDR1 MNHGY and CDR2 SVAAGI. CDR3 length: 16 residues. The trim removed 10 bases at V and 1 base at J, leaving 16 bases unmatched.

In DNA form, the CDR3 reads TGTGCCAGCAGCATGGGGGATTGGGCGCAGTATTTT. Protein sequence: CASSMGDWAQYF. This chain connects TRBV5-6 to TRBJ2-3; D assignment may be TRBD1 or TRBD2 (5 bases each). CDR1 and CDR2 (germline): SGHDT, YYEEEE. V was clipped by 4 bases and J by 10 bases, with 13 bases between them. This CDR3 comprises 12 residues.

This clone has a single count. The chain joins TRBV5-6 to TRBJ2-2; the match to TRBD2 covers 11 bases. Germline V gene data show CDR1 as SGHDT and CDR2 as YYEEEE. The junction had 5 bases not matched to a gene; V was cut back by 3 bases and J by 4 bases. The CDR3 is made up of 16 amino acids. The CDR3 DNA reads TGTGCCAGCAGCTGGGGGACTAGCGGAGCCACCGGGGAGCTGTTTTTT. Translated, it gives CASSWGTSGATGELFF.

This clone has just one count. The CDR3 DNA sequence: TGTGCCAGCAGTGAAATAGGGGGGGATGGCTACACCTTC. Translated: CASSEIGGDGYTF. The chain links TRBV25-1 to TRBJ1-2, with D perhaps TRBD1 (6 bases). The CDR3 covers 13 residues. V lost 2 bases to trimming and J lost 6 bases, with 10 bases between them. Germline CDR1 reads MGHDK; CDR2 reads SYGVNS.

V gene TRBV5-5 combines with J gene TRBJ1-5; D gene unclear. Germline V gene lookup returns CDR1 SGHKS and CDR2 YYEKEE (reference sequence). The V gene lost 0 bases and the J gene lost 0 bases, with 7 bases spanning the gap. CDR3 size: 15 residues. DNA of the CDR3: TGTGCCAGCAGCTTGGCTGTGTATAGCAATCAGCCCCAGCATTTT. Translation: CASSLAVYSNQPQHF.

The V and J genes are TRBV4-1 and TRBJ1-3, with D possibly matching TRBD1 (6 bases). Trimming left V 2 bases short and J 2 bases short, with 10 bases between. The CDR3 is made up of 15 amino acids. Germline loops: CDR1 MGHRA, CDR2 YSYEKL. The CDR3 sequence is CASSQSTGTGNTIYF. The CDR3 nucleotides are TGCGCCAGCAGCCAATCCACAGGGACTGGAAACACCATATATTTT.

The chain uses TRBV7-9 and TRBJ1-1; no clear D gene. The CDR3 covers 16 residues. Germline CDR1 and CDR2: SEHNR and FQNEAQ (reference sequence). The ends were cut back, 5 bases at V and 6 bases at J, with 22 bases in the middle. The CDR3 coding sequence is TGTGCCAGCAGCCTCCCCGGAGGACCGAACAACGCTGAAGCTTTCTTT. The encoded protein is CASSLPGGPNNAEAFF.

The V and J genes are TRBV13 and TRBJ2-3; D might be TRBD1 or TRBD2, each matching 5 bases. Germline V gene data show CDR1 as PRHDT and CDR2 as FYEKMQ (reference sequence). V lost 0 bases, J lost 0 bases, and 13 bases lay in between. CDR3 size: 17 residues. The DNA for the CDR3 is TGTGCCAGCAGCTTAGGCCTTACGTGGGGGAGCACAGATACGCAGTATTTT. It encodes CASSLGLTWGSTDTQYF.

This chain uses TRBV25-1 with TRBJ2-1, with D possibly being TRBD2 (5 bases). The germline V gene encodes CDR1 MGHDK and CDR2 SYGVNS. The CDR3 length is 12 residues. Trimming cost V 10 bases and J 8 bases, with 15 bases left between them. The CDR3 loop is CATEGSSDEQFF. The CDR3 region has the DNA TGTGCCACTGAGGGAAGTAGCGATGAGCAGTTCTTC.

This clone appeared once. This chain links TRBV7-9 with TRBJ1-2; the D is unclear. Trimming cost V 5 bases and J 5 bases, with 21 bases left between them. The CDR3 consists of 16 residues. From germline, CDR1 is SEHNR and CDR2 FQNEAQ (reference sequence). The DNA of the CDR3 is TGTGCCAGCAGCGTTACCCCGGGCCCCGATTCGTATGGCTACACCTTC. Its translation is CASSVTPGPDSYGYTF.

The chain uses TRBV27 and TRBJ1-2; TRBD1 matches at 10 bases. The V gene end was trimmed by 6 bases and the J gene end by 6 bases; junction bases not matched to a gene: 7. Germline V gene sequence: CDR1 MNHEY, CDR2 SMNVEV (reference sequence). The CDR3 length is 14 residues. The CDR3 sequence: CASRVTGGGDGYTF. CDR3 in DNA: TGTGCCAGCAGAGTGACAGGGGGCGGGGATGGCTACACCTTC.

The chain has TRBV4-1 and TRBJ1-1; maybe TRBD1 (5 bases). The CDR3 is made up of 13 amino acids. Germline CDR1 reads MGHRA; CDR2 reads YSYEKL. V lost 0 bases to trimming and J lost 6 bases, with 8 bases between them. CDR3 DNA: TGCGCCAGCAGCCAAGAACCGGGGGCTGAAGCTTTCTTT. It translates to CASSQEPGAEAFF.

The genes are TRBV5-1 and TRBJ1-1, with D perhaps matching TRBD1 (6 bases). This CDR3 comprises 14 residues. Germline V gene lookup returns CDR1 SGHRS and CDR2 YFSETQ. V lost 3 bases to trimming and J lost 4 bases, with 13 bases between them. This CDR3 reads CASSSLGGSTEAFF. In DNA, the CDR3 is TGCGCCAGCAGCTCCTTAGGGGGTTCCACTGAAGCTTTCTTT.

The chain recombines TRBV27 with TRBJ2-5, with D possibly being TRBD2 (7 bases). Germline CDR1 reads MNHEY; CDR2 reads SMNVEV (reference sequence). With 8 bases removed from V and 10 bases from J, the gap between germline ends came to 23 bases. The CDR3 extends over 14 amino acids. Written as DNA, the CDR3 is TGTGCCAGCTTTGGACTGCTGGAGGGGGGGGTCCAGTACTTC. Protein product: CASFGLLEGGVQYF.

This clone appeared once. The chain combines TRBV4-1 with TRBJ2-7; D is undetermined. CDR1 MGHRA and CDR2 YSYEKL come from the germline V gene. This CDR3 comprises 13 residues. Trimming left V 4 bases short and J 4 bases short, with 11 bases between. CDR3 amino acids: CASSPRPRYEQYF. The CDR3 coding sequence is TGCGCCAGCAGCCCACGTCCGCGGTACGAGCAGTACTTC.

The chain links TRBV14 to TRBJ1-1; no clear D. Germline V gene lookup returns CDR1 SGHDN and CDR2 FVKESK. Trimming pared 3 bases from V and 4 bases from J, leaving 15 bases between. This CDR3 comprises 15 residues. The chain's CDR3 is CASSQETWMATEAFF. The CDR3 DNA sequence: TGTGCCAGCAGCCAGGAGACATGGATGGCCACTGAAGCTTTCTTT. Variable domain in full (rest from reference TRBV14 and TRBJ1-1): EAGVTQFPSHSVIEKGQTVTLRCDPISGHDNLYWYRRVMGKEIKFLLHFVKESKQDESGMPNNRFLAERTGGTYSTLKVQPAELEDSGVYFCASSQETWMATEAFFGQGTRLTVV.

The rearrangement uses TRBV30 and TRBJ1-6; D remains unclear. The CDR3 is made up of 12 amino acids. V shed 6 bases and J shed 4 bases, with 7 bases lying between them. In germline, CDR1 is GTSNPN, CDR2 SVGIG (reference sequence). CDR3: CACRVYNSPLHF. In DNA form, the CDR3 reads TGTGCCTGCCGGGTGTATAATTCACCCCTCCACTTT.

J is TRBJ2-5 and V is TRBV6-5, with D maybe TRBD1 (5 bases). This CDR3 comprises 14 residues. V gave up 7 bases and J gave up 5 bases, with 17 bases separating them. The V gene's germline CDR1 is MNHEY and CDR2 SVGAGI. The CDR3 loop reads CASTEIGVQETQYF. CDR3 DNA: TGTGCCAGCACCGAGATAGGGGTACAGGAGACCCAGTACTTC.

This clone was observed a single time. The sample has other DNA sequences that encode this CDR3 too. The chain recombines TRBV9 with TRBJ2-7; D possibly uses TRBD1 or TRBD2 (5 bases each). The germline CDR1 and CDR2 sequences are SGDLS and YYNGEE. Trimming took 0 bases from V and 0 from J, leaving 10 bases between them. CDR3 length: 15 residues. In DNA, the CDR3 is TGTGCCAGCAGCGTAGGAGGGGATGGCTCCTACGAGCAGTACTTC. This encodes CASSVGGDGSYEQYF. Complete variable domain (other parts from reference TRBV9 and TRBJ2-7): DSGVTQTPKHLITATGQRVTLRCSPRSGDLSVYWYQQSLDQGLQFLIQYYNGEERAKGNILERFSAQQFPDLHSELNLSSLELGDSALYFCASSVGGDGSYEQYFGPGTRLTVT.

To note about this clone: Other DNA sequences within the sample encode an identical CDR3. The chain combines TRBV30 with TRBJ1-2; D gene unclear. Trimming left V 0 bases short and J 7 bases short, with 6 bases between. In germline, CDR1 is GTSNPN, CDR2 SVGIG (reference sequence). The CDR3 extends over 11 amino acids. CDR3 coding DNA: TGTGCCTGGAGTGTAGGACTTGGCTACACCTTC. Protein product: CAWSVGLGYTF.

This chain uses TRBV14 with TRBJ2-7, with 7 bases identical to TRBD1. The CDR3 sequence is 15 residues long. V lost 5 bases, J lost 1 base, and 8 bases stayed unmatched. Germline V gives CDR1 SGHDN, CDR2 FVKESK. The CDR3 DNA sequence: TGTGCCAGCAGCTCAGACAGGGCCAATTCCTACGAGCAGTACTTC. It is translated as CASSSDRANSYEQYF.